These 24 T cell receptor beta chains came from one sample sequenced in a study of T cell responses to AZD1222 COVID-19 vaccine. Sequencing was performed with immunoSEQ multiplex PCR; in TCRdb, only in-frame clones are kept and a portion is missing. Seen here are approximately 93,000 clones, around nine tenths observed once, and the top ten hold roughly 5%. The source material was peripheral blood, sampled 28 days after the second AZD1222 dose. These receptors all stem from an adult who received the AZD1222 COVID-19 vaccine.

CDR3 sequence (DNA): TGTGCCAGCAGCGTTAGGACGCAAACTAATGAAAAACTGTTTTTT. It yields the protein CASSVRTQTNEKLFF. The chain uses TRBV9 and TRBJ1-4; no clear D gene. This CDR3 comprises 15 residues. Germline assignment: CDR1 SGDLS and CDR2 YYNGEE. Trimming shortened V by 2 bases and J by 1 base, and 9 bases separated the two germline ends.

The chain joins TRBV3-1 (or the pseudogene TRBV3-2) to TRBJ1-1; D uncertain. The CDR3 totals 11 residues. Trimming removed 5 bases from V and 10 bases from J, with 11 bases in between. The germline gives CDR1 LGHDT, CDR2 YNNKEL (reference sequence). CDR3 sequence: CASSSRVVAFF. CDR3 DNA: TGTGCCAGCAGCTCGAGAGTGGTAGCTTTCTTT.

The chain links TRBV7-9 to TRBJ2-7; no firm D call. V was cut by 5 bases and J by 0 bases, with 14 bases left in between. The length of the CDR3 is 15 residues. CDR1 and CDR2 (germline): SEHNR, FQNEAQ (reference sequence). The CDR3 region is CASSPPSSSSYEQYF. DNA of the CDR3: TGTGCCAGCAGCCCTCCGTCCAGTAGCTCCTACGAGCAGTACTTC.

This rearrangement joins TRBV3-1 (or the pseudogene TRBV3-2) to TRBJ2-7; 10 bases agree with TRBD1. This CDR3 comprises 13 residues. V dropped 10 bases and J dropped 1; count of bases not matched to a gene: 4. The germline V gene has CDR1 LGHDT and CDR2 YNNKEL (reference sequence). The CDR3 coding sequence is TGTGCCACCCGACAGGGGGCGTCCTACGAGCAGTACTTC. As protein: CATRQGASYEQYF.

Written as DNA, the CDR3 is TGCAGCGTTGCAGGGCACACTGAAGCTTTCTTT. Amino acids: CSVAGHTEAFF. The chain joins TRBV29-1 to TRBJ1-1; a possible D gene is TRBD1 (5 bases). Looked up from germline, CDR1 is SQVTM and CDR2 is ANQGSEA. V was pared by 4 bases and J by 3 bases, with 6 bases between. This CDR3 has 11 residues.

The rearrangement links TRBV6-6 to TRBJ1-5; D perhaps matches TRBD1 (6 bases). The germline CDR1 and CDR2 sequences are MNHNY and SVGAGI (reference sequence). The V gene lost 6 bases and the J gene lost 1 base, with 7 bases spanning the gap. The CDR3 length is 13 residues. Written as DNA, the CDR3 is TGTGCCAGCAGACAGGGAAGCAATCAGCCCCAGCATTTT. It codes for CASRQGSNQPQHF.

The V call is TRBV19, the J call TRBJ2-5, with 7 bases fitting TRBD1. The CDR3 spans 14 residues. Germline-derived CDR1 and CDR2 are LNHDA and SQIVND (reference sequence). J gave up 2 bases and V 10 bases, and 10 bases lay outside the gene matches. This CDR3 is CATRRGTVQETQYF. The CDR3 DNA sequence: TGTGCCACTAGAAGGGGGACAGTACAAGAGACCCAGTACTTC.

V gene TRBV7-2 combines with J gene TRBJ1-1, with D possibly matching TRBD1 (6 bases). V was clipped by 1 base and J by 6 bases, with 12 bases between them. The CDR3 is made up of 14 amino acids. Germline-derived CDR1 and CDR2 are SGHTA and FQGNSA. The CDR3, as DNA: TGTGCCAGCAGCTTAGTGAGTGGGGGGCCTGAAGCTTTCTTT. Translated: CASSLVSGGPEAFF.

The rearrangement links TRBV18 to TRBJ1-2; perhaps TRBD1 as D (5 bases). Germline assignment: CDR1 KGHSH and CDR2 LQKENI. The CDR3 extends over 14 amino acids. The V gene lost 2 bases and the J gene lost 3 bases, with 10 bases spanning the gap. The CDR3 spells CASSPSREHYGYTF. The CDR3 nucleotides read TGTGCCAGCTCACCAAGCAGGGAGCACTATGGCTACACCTTC.

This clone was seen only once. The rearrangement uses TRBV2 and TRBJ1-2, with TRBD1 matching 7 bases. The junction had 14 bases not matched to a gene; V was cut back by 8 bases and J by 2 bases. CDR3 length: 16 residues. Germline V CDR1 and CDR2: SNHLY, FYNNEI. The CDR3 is CASAKEPGTVNYGYTF. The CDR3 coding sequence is TGTGCCAGCGCCAAAGAACCCGGGACAGTAAACTATGGCTACACCTTC.

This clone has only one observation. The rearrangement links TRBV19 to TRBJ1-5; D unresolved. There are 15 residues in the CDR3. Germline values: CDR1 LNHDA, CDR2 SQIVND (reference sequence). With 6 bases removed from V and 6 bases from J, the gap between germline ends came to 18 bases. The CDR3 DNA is TGTGCCAGTAGCAAGACCATGGGGTCTGCTCAGCCCCAGCATTTT. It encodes CASSKTMGSAQPQHF.

The CDR3 protein is CASSQDSGLALQETQYF. The DNA of the CDR3 is TGTGCCAGCAGCCAAGATAGTGGACTAGCGCTACAAGAGACCCAGTACTTC. This chain uses TRBV4-2 with TRBJ2-5, with TRBD2 matching over 9 bases. CDR1 LGHNA and CDR2 YNFKEQ come from the germline V gene. This CDR3 contains 17 residues. V dropped 0 bases and J dropped 2; count of bases not matched to a gene: 7.

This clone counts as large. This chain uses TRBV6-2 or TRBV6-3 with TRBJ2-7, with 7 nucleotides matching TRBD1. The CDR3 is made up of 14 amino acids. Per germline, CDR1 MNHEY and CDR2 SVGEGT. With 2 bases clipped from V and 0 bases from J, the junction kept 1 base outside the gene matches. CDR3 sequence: CASSYGDSSYEQYF. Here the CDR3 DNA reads TGTGCCAGCAGTTACGGGGACAGCTCCTACGAGCAGTACTTC.

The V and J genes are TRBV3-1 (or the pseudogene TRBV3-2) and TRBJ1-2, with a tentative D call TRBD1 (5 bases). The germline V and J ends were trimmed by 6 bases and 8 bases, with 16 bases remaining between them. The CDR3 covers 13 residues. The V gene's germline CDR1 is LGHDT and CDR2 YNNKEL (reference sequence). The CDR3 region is CASSLRGKEGYTF. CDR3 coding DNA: TGTGCCAGCAGTTTGAGGGGAAAAGAGGGCTACACCTTC.

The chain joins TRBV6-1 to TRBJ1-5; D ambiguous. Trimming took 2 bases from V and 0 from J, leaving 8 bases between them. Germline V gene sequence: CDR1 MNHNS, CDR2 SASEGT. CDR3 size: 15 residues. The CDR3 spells CASSERDLSNQPQHF. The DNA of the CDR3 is TGTGCCAGCAGTGAACGGGATCTTAGCAATCAGCCCCAGCATTTT.

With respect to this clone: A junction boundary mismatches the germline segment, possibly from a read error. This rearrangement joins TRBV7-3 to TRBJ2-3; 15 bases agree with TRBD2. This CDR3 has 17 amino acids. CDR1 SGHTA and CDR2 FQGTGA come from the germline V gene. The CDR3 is CASSLRTSGGALDTQYF. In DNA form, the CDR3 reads TGTGCCAGCAGTTTAAGGACTAGCGGGGGGGCCTTAGATACGCAGTATTTT.

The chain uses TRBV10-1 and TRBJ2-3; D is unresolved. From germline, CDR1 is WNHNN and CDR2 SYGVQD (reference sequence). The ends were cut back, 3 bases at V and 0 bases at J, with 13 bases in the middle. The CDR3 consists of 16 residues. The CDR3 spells CASSDNAWGSTDTQYF. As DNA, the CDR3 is TGCGCCAGCAGTGATAATGCCTGGGGTAGCACAGATACGCAGTATTTT.

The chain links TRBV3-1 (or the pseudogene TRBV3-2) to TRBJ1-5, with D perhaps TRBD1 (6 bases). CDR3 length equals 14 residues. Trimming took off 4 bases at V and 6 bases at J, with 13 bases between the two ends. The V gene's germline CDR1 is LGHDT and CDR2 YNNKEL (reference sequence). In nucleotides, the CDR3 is TGTGCCAGCAGCCCCGCTCAGGGGCGTCAGCCCCAGCATTTT. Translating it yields CASSPAQGRQPQHF.

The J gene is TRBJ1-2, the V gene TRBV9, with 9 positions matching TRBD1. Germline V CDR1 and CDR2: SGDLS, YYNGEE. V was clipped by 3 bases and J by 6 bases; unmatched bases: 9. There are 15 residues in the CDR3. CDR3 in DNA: TGTGCCAGCAGCGCGGCGGGCGGACAGGGGAATGGCTACACCTTC. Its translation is CASSAAGGQGNGYTF.

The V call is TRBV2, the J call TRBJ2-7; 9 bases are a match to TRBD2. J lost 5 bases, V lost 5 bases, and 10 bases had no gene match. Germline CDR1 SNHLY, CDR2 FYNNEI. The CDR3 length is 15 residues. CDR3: CASSFGRGGLHEQYF. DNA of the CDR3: TGTGCCAGCAGTTTCGGGCGGGGGGGCCTCCACGAGCAGTACTTC. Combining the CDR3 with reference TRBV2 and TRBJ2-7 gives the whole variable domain EPEVTQTPSHQVTQMGQEVILRCVPISNHLYFYWYRQILGQKVEFLVSFYNNEISEKSEIFDDQFSVERPDGSNFTLKIRSTKLEDSAMYFCASSFGRGGLHEQYFGPGTRLTVT.

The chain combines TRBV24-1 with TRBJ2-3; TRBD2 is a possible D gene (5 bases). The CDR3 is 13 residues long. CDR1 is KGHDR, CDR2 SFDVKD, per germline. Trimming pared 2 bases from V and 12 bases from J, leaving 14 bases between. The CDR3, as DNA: TGTGCCACCAGTGATTCAAGGGCGGGTGTTCAGTATTTT. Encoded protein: CATSDSRAGVQYF.

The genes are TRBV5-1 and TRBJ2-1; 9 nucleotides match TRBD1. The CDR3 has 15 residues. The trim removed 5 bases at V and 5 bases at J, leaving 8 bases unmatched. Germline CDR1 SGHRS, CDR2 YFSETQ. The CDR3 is CASRLTGGSDNEQFF. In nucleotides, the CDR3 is TGCGCCAGCAGACTTACAGGGGGCTCGGACAATGAGCAGTTCTTC.

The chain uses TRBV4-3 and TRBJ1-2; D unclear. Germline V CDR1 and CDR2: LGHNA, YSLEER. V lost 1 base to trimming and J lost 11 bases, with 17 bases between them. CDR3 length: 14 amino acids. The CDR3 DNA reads TGCGCCAGCAGCCAAGGGATGTCCGGGCCTAGTTACACCTTC. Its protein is CASSQGMSGPSYTF.

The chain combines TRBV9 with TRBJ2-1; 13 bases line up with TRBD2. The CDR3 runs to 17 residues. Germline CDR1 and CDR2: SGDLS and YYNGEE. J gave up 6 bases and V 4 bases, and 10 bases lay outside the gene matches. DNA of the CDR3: TGTGCCAGCAGCCTTCGGACTAGCGGGGGACCAGCCAATGAGCAGTTCTTC. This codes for CASSLRTSGGPANEQFF.